This T cell receptor (beta chain) was sequenced in a study of blood T cell repertoires in COVID-19. For the study at large: Samples representing acute and convalescent COVID-19 were sourced from the United States, Italy and Spain.

Libraries were prepared by immunoSEQ multiplex PCR; TCRdb keeps only in-frame clonotypes and omits some of them. The sample holds roughly 170,000 clones, around 72% seen once. This clone was recorded a few times. This TCR came from a woman of 80 years or more with acute or convalescent COVID-19. The sequencing input was peripheral blood.

CDR3 protein: CASSSRHGKLFF. The CDR3 coding sequence is TGTGCCAGCAGCTCCCGTCACGGGAAACTGTTTTTT. The J gene is TRBJ1-4, the V gene TRBV7-9, with D hard to call. The V and J ends lost 4 bases and 11 bases respectively, with 11 bases between them. The CDR3 has 12 amino acids. The germline CDR1 and CDR2 sequences are SEHNR and FQNEAQ (reference sequence).